Listed below are T cell receptor beta chains from one sample, sequenced in a study of neurological immune-mediated disorders. Using its own MiXCR run on the 5' RACE reads, TCRdb lists one record per CDR3 protein. This table has tens of thousands of distinct CDR3 sequences, over 4.5% appearing once. The source material was CD4+ T cells from blood. Receptor source: a woman aged 18-29 years with multiple sclerosis. CDR3s include the opening cysteine and the closing phenylalanine or tryptophan. The D gene is left open where the match is weak. Expanded clones are given a class, and other clones once, few, many or no size at all.

cdr3_aa	cdr3_nt	v_call	j_call	d_call	clone_size
CASSPGRLAGKNEQFF	TGTGCCAGCAGCCCCGGGAGGCTAGCGGGAAAGAATGAGCAGTTCTTC	TRBV6-5	TRBJ2-1	TRBD2	NA
CASSLAGPPGQGTIGYGYTF	TGCGCCAGCAGCTTGGCTGGTCCCCCGGGACAGGGGACTATTGGCTATGGCTACACCTTC	TRBV5-1	TRBJ1-2	TRBD1	many
CASSIIGRLPTDEQFF	TGTGCCAGTAGTATTATTGGGAGGCTCCCCACGGATGAGCAGTTCTTC	TRBV19	TRBJ2-1	NA	NA
CASSLRWILSSYNEQFF	TGTGCCAGCAGTTTACGGTGGATTTTAAGCTCCTACAATGAGCAGTTCTTC	TRBV12-3/TRBV12-4	TRBJ2-1	NA	NA
CAWKRKGTEAFF	TGTGCCTGGAAACGTAAGGGCACTGAAGCTTTCTTT	TRBV30	TRBJ1-1	NA	NA
CASSLRERGYTF	TGTGCCAGCAGCTTACGGGAGCGCGGCTACACCTTC	TRBV7-2	TRBJ1-2	NA	many
CASSLYSDTQYF	TGCGCCAGCAGCTTGTATTCAGATACGCAGTATTTT	TRBV5-1	TRBJ2-3	NA	many
CASSPQGGAAKSSNEKLFF	TGTGCCAGCAGTCCGCAAGGGGGAGCGGCCAAGAGCTCTAATGAAAAACTGTTTTTT	TRBV28	TRBJ1-4	NA	many
CSVEARRGNTGELFF	TGCAGCGTTGAAGCGCGGCGGGGGAACACCGGGGAGCTGTTTTTT	TRBV29-1	TRBJ2-2	NA	many
CSANPPRGQQETQYF	TGCAGTGCAAACCCCCCGCGGGGGCAGCAAGAGACCCAGTACTTC	TRBV20-1	TRBJ2-5	NA	many
CSTSRVTSGGHTQYF	TGCAGTACTAGCAGAGTGACTAGCGGGGGGCATACGCAGTATTTT	TRBV20-1	TRBJ2-3	TRBD2	NA
CASRLEGGANYGYTF	TGTGCCAGCAGATTAGAGGGGGGAGCTAACTATGGCTACACCTTC	TRBV2	TRBJ1-2	NA	many
CASTILGGNTEAFF	TGCGCCAGCACCATACTGGGGGGGAACACTGAAGCTTTCTTT	TRBV5-1	TRBJ1-1	NA	NA
CATSDTTDTDTQYF	TGTGCCACCAGTGACACGACAGACACAGATACGCAGTATTTT	TRBV24-1	TRBJ2-3	NA	many
CASSLGGRPDTQYF	TGTGCCAGCAGCTTGGGCGGACGGCCAGATACGCAGTATTTT	TRBV5-6	TRBJ2-3	NA	many
CASSLQTGGTDTQYF	TGCGCCAGCAGCTTGCAAACAGGGGGCACAGATACGCAGTATTTT	TRBV5-1	TRBJ2-3	TRBD1	many
CASSHFGDHEKLFF	TGTGCCAGCAGCCATTTCGGAGACCATGAAAAACTGTTTTTT	TRBV14	TRBJ1-4	NA	few
CASSQDGGAKNIQYF	TGCGCCAGCAGCCAAGATGGGGGAGCCAAAAACATTCAGTACTTC	TRBV4-3	TRBJ2-4	NA	many
CASSLGFSGGSSSYNEQFF	TGTGCCAGCAGCTTAGGTTTTAGCGGGGGATCGAGCTCCTACAATGAGCAGTTCTTC	TRBV11-2	TRBJ2-1	TRBD2	many
CAISDREIYGYTF	TGTGCCATCAGTGACAGGGAGATTTATGGCTACACCTTC	TRBV10-3	TRBJ1-2	NA	many
CASSLPAGGSYNEQFF	TGTGCCAGCAGTCTCCCAGCGGGGGGTTCCTACAATGAGCAGTTCTTC	TRBV28	TRBJ2-1	TRBD2	many
CATSDPSDRSTEAFF	TGTGCCACCAGTGATCCCTCGGACAGGAGCACTGAAGCTTTCTTT	TRBV24-1	TRBJ1-1	TRBD1	many
CASSPRDRPSDGYTF	TGTGCCAGCAGCCCCCGGGACAGGCCCAGCGATGGCTACACCTTC	TRBV11-2	TRBJ1-2	TRBD1	many
CASSLDRDTQYF	TGTGCCAGCAGCTTAGATCGAGATACGCAGTATTTT	TRBV11-2	TRBJ2-3	NA	many
CASSYSGGPTTEAFF	TGTGCCAGCAGTTACTCCGGGGGCCCCACCACTGAAGCTTTCTTT	TRBV6-6	TRBJ1-1	NA	many
CASSQQTGDGSDTQYF	TGTGCCAGCAGTCAGCAGACAGGGGACGGGTCAGATACGCAGTATTTT	TRBV28	TRBJ2-3	TRBD1	many
CASRTRDRMSRTETQYF	TGTGCCAGCAGGACCCGGGACAGGATGAGTAGGACGGAGACCCAGTACTTC	TRBV6-1	TRBJ2-5	TRBD1	few
CASSYSRGGYTF	TGTGCCAGCAGTTACTCGCGGGGCGGCTACACCTTC	TRBV6-5	TRBJ1-2	NA	NA
CAISSTGSSYNEQFF	TGTGCCATCAGTTCAACAGGGAGCTCCTACAATGAGCAGTTCTTC	TRBV10-3	TRBJ2-1	NA	many
CASRRGSEQYF	TGTGCCAGCAGAAGGGGGTCCGAGCAGTACTTC	TRBV27	TRBJ2-7	NA	many
CASSLGGWGANVLTF	TGTGCCAGCAGCTTAGGTGGTTGGGGGGCCAACGTCCTGACTTTC	TRBV7-3	TRBJ2-6	NA	many
CASSQLAQSYEQYF	TGTGCCAGCAGCCAACTAGCTCAGAGCTACGAGCAGTACTTC	TRBV14	TRBJ2-7	NA	many
CASSPRTSGSSYNEQFF	TGTGCCAGCAGCCCTAGGACTAGCGGAAGCTCCTACAATGAGCAGTTCTTC	TRBV11-3	TRBJ2-1	TRBD2	many
CASSPSENTEAFF	TGTGCCAGCTCACCAAGCGAGAACACTGAAGCTTTCTTT	TRBV18	TRBJ1-1	NA	many
CASSRRRDNSPLHF	TGTGCCAGCAGCCGACGGCGGGATAATTCACCCCTCCACTTT	TRBV7-2	TRBJ1-6	NA	many
CASSFTGNTEAFF	TGCGCCAGCAGCTTCACAGGGAACACTGAAGCTTTCTTT	TRBV5-1	TRBJ1-1	NA	many
CASSARLAGGRDTQYF	TGTGCCAGCAGCGCCAGACTAGCGGGGGGGCGGGATACCCAGTACTTC	TRBV9	TRBJ2-5	TRBD2	many
CASSYGLAGGKATQYF	TGTGCCAGCAGCTATGGACTAGCGGGGGGTAAGGCGACCCAGTACTTC	TRBV4-2	TRBJ2-5	TRBD2	many
CSARDPGGRYNEQFF	TGCAGTGCTAGAGATCCGGGAGGCCGGTACAATGAGCAGTTCTTC	TRBV20-1	TRBJ2-1	TRBD2	many
CASSPQAFGEKLFF	TGTGCCAGCAGCCCCCAAGCATTTGGCGAAAAACTGTTTTTT	TRBV7-8	TRBJ1-4	NA	many
CSAGHGYTF	TGCAGTGCTGGGCATGGCTACACCTTC	TRBV20-1	TRBJ1-2	NA	many
CATSEGDGYTF	TGTGCCACCAGTGAGGGGGATGGCTACACCTTC	TRBV24-1	TRBJ1-2	NA	many
CASSYSMTTTGETQYF	TGTGCCAGCAGTTACTCGATGACGACTACCGGGGAGACCCAGTACTTC	TRBV6-5	TRBJ2-5	NA	many
CSVEADLAGATDTQYF	TGCAGCGTTGAAGCAGACCTAGCGGGAGCCACAGATACGCAGTATTTT	TRBV29-1	TRBJ2-3	TRBD2	NA
CASSSSLGGVGTDTQYF	TGTGCCAGCAGCTCCTCTCTAGGCGGGGTGGGCACAGATACGCAGTATTTT	TRBV7-9	TRBJ2-3	NA	many
CASRREGGIYQPQHF	TGTGCCAGCAGACGCGAGGGGGGTATCTATCAGCCCCAGCATTTT	TRBV7-2	TRBJ1-5	NA	many